The sequence of this T cell receptor (beta chain) was determined in a study of blood T cell repertoires in COVID-19. As for the study in general: Some COVID-19 samples were acute and others convalescent; all came from the United States, Italy and Spain. From T cells, B-cell-depleted T cells, or PBMCs came the material, which was cDNA or gDNA.

Source study methods: Researchers report that nucleated cell counts were estimated from reference gene primer amplification. Produced via immunoSEQ multiplex PCR; TCRdb's table is partial and in-frame only. V, J and clone size are taken as reported in that table, and D and trimming were inferred from the DNA itself. Of fewer than 300,000 clones listed, 65% to 85% are singletons. The CDR3 is 11 residues long. The germline CDR1 and CDR2 sequences are LNHDA and SQIVND (reference sequence). This receptor was identified in an elderly man with acute or convalescent COVID-19. Sequencing input: peripheral blood. The chain uses TRBV19 and TRBJ2-3; D unclear. The CDR3 protein is CASGVADTQYF. The CDR3 bases are TGTGCATCCGGAGTGGCAGATACGCAGTATTTT.